Following are 28 T cell receptor beta chains from one sample sequenced in a study of Ad26.COV2.S vaccination and SARS-CoV-2 variants. The table came from immunoSEQ multiplex PCR; TCRdb's copy has only in-frame clones and leaves some out. Found here are over 85,000 clones, around 80% of them singletons; the top ten hold around 15%. The sequences come from peripheral blood, collected after recovery from COVID-19. Source of these receptors: a human donor who had recovered from COVID-19.

The rearrangement uses TRBV9 and TRBJ1-1; D remains unclear. CDR3 length equals 13 residues. Germline CDR1 reads SGDLS; CDR2 reads YYNGEE. Between the trimmed V and J ends, which lost 4 bases and 5 bases, there was a span of 12 bases. For the CDR3, the DNA is TGTGCCAGCAGCCCTAGACACGGTACTGAAGCTTTCTTT. The encoded protein is CASSPRHGTEAFF.

This clone showed up just once. V gene TRBV6-5 combines with J gene TRBJ2-7; 7 bases match TRBD1. Trimming at V came to 6 bases and at J to 4 bases, leaving 9 bases not matched to a gene. The germline V gene has CDR1 MNHEY and CDR2 SVGAGI. The CDR3 is 14 amino acids. CDR3 sequence reads: CASRPGQSPYEQYF. The DNA of the CDR3 is TGTGCCAGCAGGCCGGGACAGAGCCCGTACGAGCAGTACTTC.

This clone was detected a few times. This chain links TRBV12-2 with TRBJ1-3. TRBV12-2 is a pseudogene. This CDR3 has 9 residues. CDR3 sequence: CASGGGLYF. In DNA, the CDR3 is TGTGCAAGTGGAGGTGGGCTATATTTT.

V is TRBV30 and J is TRBJ2-7; 9 bases are shared with TRBD2. V lost 5 bases to trimming and J lost 1 base; unmatched junction nucleotides: 3. Germline V gene data show CDR1 as GTSNPN and CDR2 as SVGIG (reference sequence). This CDR3 region has 13 residues. The CDR3 DNA reads as TGTGCCTGGGTGCGGGGGGGATCCTACGAGCAGTACTTC. It is translated as CAWVRGGSYEQYF.

In its sample, this clone was seen a few times. The chain carries TRBV2 and TRBJ1-6; no firm D call. Germline V gene data show CDR1 as SNHLY and CDR2 as FYNNEI. V shed 1 base and J shed 6 bases, with 7 bases lying between them. The CDR3 has 14 residues. DNA of the CDR3: TGTGCCAGCAGTGAAGGGGAGTTTAATTCACCCCTCCACTTT. Translation: CASSEGEFNSPLHF. The full variable domain, with the rest looked up from reference TRBV2 and TRBJ1-6, is EPEVTQTPSHQVTQMGQEVILRCVPISNHLYFYWYRQILGQKVEFLVSFYNNEISEKSEIFDDQFSVERPDGSNFTLKIRSTKLEDSAMYFCASSEGEFNSPLHFGNGTRLTVT.

The rearrangement links TRBV6-4 to TRBJ2-5; perhaps TRBD1 as D (5 bases). Germline CDR1 reads MRHNA; CDR2 reads SNTAGT. The CDR3 is 15 residues long. V gave up 8 bases and J gave up 4 bases, with 20 bases separating them. The CDR3 loop is CASVPTVGRGETQYF. The CDR3 DNA follows: TGTGCCAGCGTACCGACAGTAGGTAGGGGAGAGACCCAGTACTTC.

The chain combines TRBV11-2 with TRBJ1-1; no reliable D call. Germline CDR1 SGHAT, CDR2 FQNNGV. The germline V and J ends were trimmed by 2 bases and 3 bases, with 7 bases remaining between them. This CDR3 has 13 residues. CDR3: CASSLRVDTEAFF. In DNA form, the CDR3 reads TGTGCCAGCAGCTTAAGGGTCGACACTGAAGCTTTCTTT.

The chain is built from TRBV3-1 (or the pseudogene TRBV3-2) and TRBJ2-5, with D hard to call. Germline V gene lookup returns CDR1 LGHDT and CDR2 YNNKEL (reference sequence). Deletions cut 3 bases from V and 2 bases from J, with 7 bases between. This CDR3 has 13 amino acids. The DNA of the CDR3 is TGTGCCAGCAGCCACGGGTCTCAAGAGACCCAGTACTTC. Amino acids: CASSHGSQETQYF.

This chain uses TRBV28 with TRBJ1-4; possibly TRBD1 for D (5 bases). The germline V and J ends were trimmed by 7 bases and 5 bases, with 14 bases remaining between them. Germline CDR1 MDHEN, CDR2 SYDVKM. The CDR3 covers 14 residues. CDR3 region: CASNRGIINEKLFF. In nucleotides, the CDR3 is TGTGCCAGCAACCGGGGCATAATAAATGAAAAACTGTTTTTT.

This clone was observed a single time. This chain uses TRBV27 with TRBJ2-1; TRBD2 agrees at 10 bases. V lost 5 bases and J lost 9; bases outside the gene matches: 13. The CDR3 contains 16 residues. The germline V gene encodes CDR1 MNHEY and CDR2 SMNVEV (reference sequence). The CDR3 bases are TGTGCCAGCAGTCTACGAGCGGGGGGGACCGCCACTGAGCAGTTCTTC. This gives the protein CASSLRAGGTATEQFF.

The V gene is TRBV6-2 or TRBV6-3, the J gene TRBJ1-1; 7 nucleotides align to TRBD1. This CDR3 region has 15 residues. Germline CDR1 reads MNHEY; CDR2 reads SVGEGT. J gave up 5 bases and V 5 bases, and 11 bases lay outside the gene matches. DNA for the CDR3: TGTGCCAGCAGTAGCAACCAGGGGGTTGGAACTGAAGCTTTCTTT. This encodes CASSSNQGVGTEAFF.

This rearrangement joins TRBV6-2 or TRBV6-3 to TRBJ2-3; tentative D call: TRBD2 (7 bases). Germline assignment: CDR1 MNHEY and CDR2 SVGEGT. V was shortened by 3 bases and J by 4 bases, with 23 bases between the two germline ends. The CDR3 has 18 amino acids. This chain's CDR3 is CASSYGMMGGRSSDTQYF. The DNA of the CDR3 is TGTGCCAGCAGTTATGGGATGATGGGGGGGCGATCCTCAGATACGCAGTATTTT.

The sample holds a few counts of this clone. The J gene is TRBJ1-5, the V gene TRBV7-9, with a weak D call TRBD1 (5 bases). Germline values: CDR1 SEHNR, CDR2 FQNEAQ (reference sequence). There are 13 residues in the CDR3. V was trimmed by 5 bases and J by 7 bases, leaving 12 bases between them. The CDR3 bases are TGTGCCAGCAGCCCCTCAGGGAACCAGCCCCAGCATTTT. Encoded protein: CASSPSGNQPQHF. Full variable domain (outside the CDR3, taken from reference TRBV7-9 and TRBJ1-5): DTGVSQNPRHKITKRGQNVTFRCDPISEHNRLYWYRQTLGQGPEFLTYFQNEAQLEKSRLLSDRFSAERPKGSFSTLEIQRTEQGDSAMYLCASSPSGNQPQHFGDGTRLSIL.

The J gene is TRBJ2-1, the V gene TRBV5-4; no reliable D call. CDR3 size: 12 residues. CDR1 is SGHNT and CDR2 is YYREEE in the germline V gene (reference sequence). V lost 7 bases and J 5 bases, leaving 10 bases between the germline ends. The CDR3 protein is CASEKGNNEQFF. CDR3 coding DNA: TGTGCCAGCGAGAAGGGTAACAATGAGCAGTTCTTC.

In its sample, this clone was seen a few times. The genes are TRBV19 and TRBJ1-2; tentatively, D is TRBD1 (6 bases). This CDR3 contains 15 residues. Germline CDR1 LNHDA, CDR2 SQIVND (reference sequence). V shed 5 bases and J shed 1 base, with 14 bases lying between them. The CDR3 is CASSVQGAHNYGYTF. In nucleotides, the CDR3 is TGTGCCAGTAGTGTACAGGGAGCCCATAACTATGGCTACACCTTC.

This clone has only one observation. The rearrangement uses TRBV28 and TRBJ2-3; possible D gene TRBD2, 5 bases. Trimming removed 5 bases from V and 4 bases from J, with 13 bases in between. Germline V CDR1 and CDR2: MDHEN, SYDVKM. There are 14 residues in the CDR3. DNA of the CDR3: TGTGCCAGCAGTACCAACGCGGGTGCAGATACGCAGTATTTT. It translates to CASSTNAGADTQYF.

The chain combines TRBV7-2 with TRBJ2-3, with 7 bases lining up with TRBD2. The CDR3 is made up of 15 amino acids. Trimming at V came to 5 bases and at J to 2 bases, leaving 7 bases not matched to a gene. Germline V lookup: CDR1 SGHTA, CDR2 FQGNSA. This CDR3 is CASSPNGGNTDTQYF. For the CDR3, the DNA is TGTGCCAGCAGCCCGAACGGGGGGAACACAGATACGCAGTATTTT.

This chain uses TRBV19 with TRBJ1-2, with 9 bases that match TRBD1. This CDR3 has 17 amino acids. J lost 4 bases, V lost 7 bases, and 16 bases had no gene match. Germline assignment: CDR1 LNHDA and CDR2 SQIVND (reference sequence). The DNA of the CDR3 is TGTGCCAGTAACCCGGGACAGGGTCGATCCACATCCTATGGCTACACCTTC. Its translation is CASNPGQGRSTSYGYTF.

The rearrangement joins TRBV24-1 to TRBJ2-3; 10 positions match TRBD2. Germline CDR1 is KGHDR and CDR2 is SFDVKD. There are 15 residues in the CDR3. Trimming cost V 7 bases and J 3 bases; bases outside gene matches: 6. The CDR3 nucleotides read TGTGCCACCAGCGAGCCTAGCGGGGGAACAGATACGCAGTATTTT. Its translation: CATSEPSGGTDTQYF.

This chain joins TRBV28 and TRBJ2-3; possibly TRBD1 for D (5 bases). This CDR3 has 17 amino acids. Germline V gene data show CDR1 as MDHEN and CDR2 as SYDVKM. V was trimmed by 4 bases and J by 2 bases, leaving 19 bases between them. The CDR3 sequence is CASSYRWTLLITDTQYF. DNA for the CDR3: TGTGCCAGCAGTTACAGGTGGACGTTACTAATCACAGATACGCAGTATTTT.

The chain couples TRBV2 to TRBJ2-1; D gene uncertain. The CDR3 has 12 amino acids. V shed 1 base and J shed 8 bases, with 6 bases lying between them. CDR1 and CDR2 from the germline V gene are SNHLY and FYNNEI. Here the CDR3 DNA reads TGTGCCAGCAGTGAAGGTCGATATGAGCAGTTCTTC. Translated: CASSEGRYEQFF.

DNA for the CDR3: TGCGCCAGCAGCCGCTCGGACAGGGGGGACACTGAAGCTTTCTTT. Amino acid sequence: CASSRSDRGDTEAFF. The V and J genes are TRBV4-3 and TRBJ1-1, with 10 bases identical to TRBD1. The length of the CDR3 is 15 residues. CDR1 is LGHNA and CDR2 is YSLEER in the germline V gene. The V segment lost 4 bases and the J segment 3 bases; nucleotides outside the gene matches: 5.

The CDR3 here is CAIRTGVGNTIYF. The CDR3 bases are TGTGCCATCAGGACAGGGGTTGGAAACACCATATATTTT. The chain carries TRBV10-3 and TRBJ1-3, with 8 bases aligning to TRBD1. Germline-derived CDR1 and CDR2 are ENHRY and SYGVKD. The V gene end was trimmed by 6 bases and the J gene end by 3 bases; junction bases not matched to a gene: 1. This CDR3 spans 13 amino acids.

The chain joins TRBV9 to TRBJ2-3; TRBD2 aligns across 9 bases. The CDR3 extends over 17 amino acids. Germline V lookup: CDR1 SGDLS, CDR2 YYNGEE. V lost 3 bases to trimming and J lost 1 base; unmatched junction nucleotides: 9. The CDR3 nucleotides are TGTGCCAGCAGCGCGTGGGGGGCTAGCGGGGGCACAGATACGCAGTATTTT. This sequence encodes CASSAWGASGGTDTQYF.

This chain links TRBV19 with TRBJ1-2; D gene ambiguous. V lost 9 bases and J lost 8, with 16 bases in between. The germline gives CDR1 LNHDA, CDR2 SQIVND (reference sequence). The CDR3 runs 12 residues. The CDR3 DNA is TGTGCCAGCAGTTACAGCGGGTTCGGCTACACCTTC. This gives the protein CASSYSGFGYTF.

The chain couples TRBV5-6 to TRBJ1-5; D may be TRBD1 (5 bases). The germline CDR1 and CDR2 sequences are SGHDT and YYEEEE. This CDR3 contains 16 residues. V lost 1 base, J lost 8 bases, and 19 bases lay in between. The CDR3 spells CASSLKYSRGLEPQHF. CDR3 sequence (DNA): TGTGCCAGCAGCTTGAAATATTCCCGGGGCCTTGAGCCCCAGCATTTT.

V usage is TRBV27 and J usage is TRBJ1-1; D might be TRBD1 (5 bases). Trimming pared 1 base from V and 10 bases from J, leaving 22 bases between. From germline, CDR1 is MNHEY and CDR2 SMNVEV (reference sequence). The CDR3 is made up of 16 amino acids. Here the CDR3 reads CASSLLGTGLTSGAFF. The CDR3 nucleotides read TGTGCCAGCAGTTTATTGGGGACCGGACTTACAAGCGGAGCTTTCTTT.

CDR3 protein: CASSIEGNTEAFF. The DNA of the CDR3 is TGTGCCAGTAGTATAGAGGGTAACACTGAAGCTTTCTTT. The rearrangement links TRBV19 to TRBJ1-1; the D is unclear. The V end lost 0 bases, the J end lost 2 bases, and 4 bases lay between the germline ends. This CDR3 has 13 amino acids. Germline V gene lookup returns CDR1 LNHDA and CDR2 SQIVND (reference sequence).